This passage covers 4 T cell receptor beta chains from one sample sequenced in a study of cytomegalovirus exposure and HLA in healthy donors. The PCR ran on 60 Vbeta and 13 Jbeta primers. Produced via immunoSEQ multiplex PCR; TCRdb's table is partial and in-frame only. This table has roughly 180,000 clones, just over 75% appearing once. Sequencing input: PBMCs. These receptor sequences come from a woman under 40 in good health and CMV-seropositive.

This clone occurred a few times. The CDR3 loop reads CASSEPGQGSYEQYF. The CDR3 DNA follows: TGTGCCAGCAGTGAACCGGGACAGGGTTCCTACGAGCAGTACTTC. The V gene is TRBV6-1, the J gene TRBJ2-7; 9 nucleotides agree with TRBD1. The CDR3 totals 15 residues. Germline V gene sequence: CDR1 MNHNS, CDR2 SASEGT. Losses at the gene ends were 2 bases for V and 1 base for J; bases not matched to a gene: 3.

The V call is TRBV4-1, the J call TRBJ2-7, with 15 bases lining up with TRBD2. J gave up 5 bases and V 5 bases, and 7 bases lay outside the gene matches. Germline V CDR1 and CDR2: MGHRA, YSYEKL. This CDR3 comprises 16 residues. The CDR3 DNA is TGCGCCAGCAGCGAACGGACTAGCGGGAGGGCCAACGAGCAGTACTTC. Protein sequence: CASSERTSGRANEQYF.

The chain combines TRBV5-1 with TRBJ1-2; 10 nucleotides line up with TRBD1. Germline loops: CDR1 SGHRS, CDR2 YFSETQ. The CDR3 is made up of 15 amino acids. J gave up 4 bases and V 3 bases, and 6 bases lay outside the gene matches. The CDR3, as DNA: TGCGCCAGCAGCTATCCGGGACAGGGGATCTATGGCTACACCTTC. Its protein is CASSYPGQGIYGYTF.

The chain carries TRBV11-3 and TRBJ2-3; 8 bases match TRBD1. The junction had 6 bases not matched to a gene; V was cut back by 5 bases and J by 5 bases. Germline CDR1 reads SGHNT; CDR2 reads YENEEA. This CDR3 is built from 14 residues. The CDR3 nucleotides read TGTGCCAGCAGCCCGACAGGGGCCGGAGATACGCAGTATTTT. Its protein product is CASSPTGAGDTQYF. Full variable domain (missing parts from reference TRBV11-3 and TRBJ2-3): EAGVVQSPRYKIIEKKQPVAFWCNPISGHNTLYWYLQNLGQGPELLIRYENEEAVDDSQLPKDRFSAERLKGVDSTLKIQPAELGDSAVYLCASSPTGAGDTQYFGPGTRLTVL.